A single sample gave rise to the 4 T cell receptor beta chains below, sequenced in a study of CD8+CD57+ T cells in acquired aplastic anemia. Flow cytometry had shown expanded CD8+CD57+ cells in the patients chosen for sequencing. The use of genomic DNA as template underpinned the TCR beta VDJ and CDR3 profiling. TCRdb ran MiXCR on the reads and lists one entry per CDR3 protein. The sample lists roughly 240,000 distinct CDR3 sequences, more than 40% occurring once. The sample taken for sequencing was sorted CD4+, CD8+, or CD8+CD57+ T cells (not recorded which) from PBMCs. These receptors all stem from a human donor with aplastic anemia.

The chain joins TRBV10-3 to TRBJ2-2; 7 nucleotides line up with TRBD2. V was clipped by 3 bases and J by 4 bases; unmatched bases: 8. The CDR3 sequence is 16 residues long. CDR1 is ENHRY and CDR2 is SYGVKD in the germline V gene. The DNA for the CDR3 is TGTGCCATCAGTGATCGGGCTAGCGGTCGCACCGGGGAGCTGTTTTTT. This codes for CAISDRASGRTGELFF.

The chain employs TRBV29-1 and TRBJ2-5, with TRBD2 identical over 10 bases. V gave up 3 bases and J gave up 7 bases; unmatched junction bases: 8. Germline CDR1 reads SQVTM; CDR2 reads ANQGSEA. The CDR3 is made up of 14 amino acids. The CDR3, as DNA: TGCAGCGTTGACCCTAGCGGGAGAAGGGTGACCCAGTACTTC. The encoded protein is CSVDPSGRRVTQYF.

The rearrangement joins TRBV7-2 to TRBJ2-3, with D uncertain. Germline values: CDR1 SGHTA, CDR2 FQGNSA. There are 14 residues in the CDR3. V lost 5 bases and J 3 bases, leaving 12 bases between the germline ends. The CDR3 DNA reads as TGTGCCAGCAGCCTTGAGTCCGATACAGATACGCAGTATTTT. Its protein product is CASSLESDTDTQYF. The full variable domain, with the rest looked up from reference TRBV7-2 and TRBJ2-3, is GAGVSQSPSNKVTEKGKDVELRCDPISGHTALYWYRQSLGQGLEFLIYFQGNSAPDKSGLPSDRFSAERTGGSVSTLTIQRTQQEDSAVYLCASSLESDTDTQYFGPGTRLTVL.

This clonotype was observed many times. The chain uses TRBV6-4 and TRBJ2-3, with 11 positions matching TRBD2. Germline V CDR1 and CDR2: MRHNA, SNTAGT. The CDR3 is 15 amino acids. V was clipped by 5 bases and J by 2 bases; unmatched bases: 3. This CDR3 is CASSLTSGVTDTQYF. The CDR3 nucleotides are TGTGCCAGCAGTTTGACTAGCGGGGTCACAGATACGCAGTATTTT.